Described below is a single TCR beta chain sequence and its context. This clonotype turned up a few times. Its antigen has not been determined. Per-nucleotide qualities are absent, and no much larger clonotype sits a single base away. The data stem from a study of healthy donors' naive CD4 and CD8 T cells (dated by TCRdb to the mid-2010s). Background on the whole study: Donors were chosen to span three age groups (20-25, 40-50 and 60-70 years, six each), with mean age around 46 and half female. Donors were HLA-typed by sequencing at HLA-A, -B, -C, -DRB1, -DQB1 and -DPB1 using the SBTexcellerator protocol, an ABI3130xl analyzer and SBTengine software. To examine how TCR variation is linked to lineage commitment, the study sequenced rearranged TCR alpha and beta chains from naive CD4+ and CD8+ T cells. For TCR alpha, a new primer set was designed to cover all functional IMGT alpha gene variants, and all other steps followed the beta-chain workflow. Peripheral blood mononuclear cells were obtained from 15 to 20 unrelated, healthy individuals. On the study overall, not on this receptor specifically: Because alpha and beta chains were sequenced in bulk and could not be paired, combined chain effects were not evaluated. In both chains, CD4+ lineage was associated with a positively charged CDR3 and CD8+ lineage with a negatively charged CDR3. Possible repertoire bias arising from homeostatic proliferation of naive T cells was not directly addressed. Naive CD4+ and CD8+ cells reportedly showed biased usage of most V and J gene segments, and this bias was consistent across donors and independent of HLA genotype. Taken together, V genes, J genes and CDR3 charge appeared to account for 10% to 15% of the variance in CD4/CD8 propensity, acting in a largely additive way.

Cells with a CD4+CD8-CD45RO-CD45RA+ profile were isolated by FACS and defined as naive CD4+ T cells, and those with a CD8+CD4-CD45RA+CD27bright profile were defined as naive CD8+ T cells. Sorting used antibodies against CD4 (RPA-T4), CD8 (SK1), CD27 (O323), CD45RA (HI100) and CD45RO (UCHL1). Sequenced on a 454 GS FLX Titanium. A previously published linear amplification protocol was used to construct TCR libraries from roughly 500 ng of total RNA. Sequencing was performed on the Roche/454 Genome Sequencer with Titanium chemistry. Concerning the study's data processing: From roughly five of the healthy donors, a total of roughly 82,000 rearranged TCR alpha transcripts were sequenced. Duplicate transcripts were removed, and unique TCR clonotypes were defined by the CDR3 junction according to IMGT nomenclature. CD4 versus CD8 status was modeled on V and J genes by logistic regression in R 2.13.0, with adjustment for donor effects and Bonferroni correction for multiple testing. The public reads were reprocessed in TCRdb via fastp at Q25 and MiXCR, keeping in-frame beta chains. CDR3 protein sequences are deduplicated, and each keeps its most common genes and DNA. The V and J calls come from TCRdb's annotation, not from the publication. The sample table contains about 180,000 distinct CDR3 sequences; only one count was recorded for about 70% of them. Roughly 2.4% of the sample is taken by the ten largest.

Sequencing was performed on naive CD4+ and CD8+ T cells sorted from blood, pooled from several donors. The sample's cell subset or site, from its label and the paper: FACS-sorted naive CD4+ (CD45RO-CD45RA+) and naive CD8+ (CD45RA+CD27bright) T cells. This sequence was found in a pool of human donors in good health; the sample pools cells from several healthy donors.

The CDR3 loop reads CSVSVVVRDTQYF. The bases are TGCAGCGTTTCTGTAGTAGTGAGAGATACGCAGTATTTT. The V gene is TRBV29-1 and the J gene is TRBJ2-3; the D gene lacks a confident call. The CDR3 contains 13 residues, cysteine and phenylalanine counted. Only CDR3 DNA is held: 39 bases, read in frame from base 1. Trimming takes 5 bases from V and 5 bases from J, and the germline ends sit 14 bases apart. Taken from the germline V gene, the CDR1 and CDR2 loops are SQVTM and ANQGSEA.